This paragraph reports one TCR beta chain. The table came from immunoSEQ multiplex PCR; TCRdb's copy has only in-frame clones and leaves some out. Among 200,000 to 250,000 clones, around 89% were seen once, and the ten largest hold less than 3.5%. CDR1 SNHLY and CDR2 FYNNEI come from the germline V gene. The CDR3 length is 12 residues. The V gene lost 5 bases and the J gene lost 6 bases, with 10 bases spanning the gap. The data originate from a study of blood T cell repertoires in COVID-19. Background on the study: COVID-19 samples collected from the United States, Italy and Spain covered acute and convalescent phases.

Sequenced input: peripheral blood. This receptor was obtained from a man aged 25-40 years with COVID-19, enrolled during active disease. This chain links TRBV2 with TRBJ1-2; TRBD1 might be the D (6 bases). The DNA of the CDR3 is TGTGCCAGCAGTAGCAGACAGGATGGCTACACCTTC. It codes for CASSSRQDGYTF.